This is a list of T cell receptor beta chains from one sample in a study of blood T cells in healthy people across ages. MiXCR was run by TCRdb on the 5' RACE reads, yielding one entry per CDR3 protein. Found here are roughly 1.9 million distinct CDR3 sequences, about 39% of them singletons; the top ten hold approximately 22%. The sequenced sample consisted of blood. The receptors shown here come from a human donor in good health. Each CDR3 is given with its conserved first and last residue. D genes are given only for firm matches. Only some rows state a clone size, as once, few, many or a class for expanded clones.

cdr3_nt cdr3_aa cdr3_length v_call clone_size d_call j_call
TGCAGTGCTAGATTCGGGACTAGCGGGGGTAATGAGCAGTTCTTC CSARFGTSGGNEQFF 15 TRBV20-1 - TRBD2 TRBJ2-1
TGCGCCAGCAGCTCACCGAAACAGGGCAATAATGAAAAACTGTTTTTT CASSSPKQGNNEKLFF 16 TRBV5-1 - - TRBJ1-4
TGTGCCAGCAGTGTCCACCGGGAAATAAAGATGGACACCTTC CASSVHREIKMDTF 14 TRBV13 - - TRBJ1-2
TGTGCCAGCAGCTTCCGAGACAAGGAGACCCAGTACTTC CASSFRDKETQYF 13 TRBV7-2 - - TRBJ2-5
TGCGCCAGCGGCCAAGAGCAGAACCAAGCAGTAGATACGCAGTATTTT CASGQEQNQAVDTQYF 16 TRBV4-3 - - TRBJ2-3
TGTGCCAGCAGCCAAGTTAGGGGAAATCAGCCCCAGCATTTT CASSQVRGNQPQHF 14 TRBV4-2 - - TRBJ1-5
TGTGCCAGCAGCTTAGCGTTACAGGGAAGTGGCTTTCGGTTCTTC CASSLALQGSGFRFF 15 TRBV7-2 few - TRBJ2-1
TGTGCCAGCAGTGATTATAGCCCCTACAATGAGCAGTTCTTC CASSDYSPYNEQFF 14 TRBV6-1 - - TRBJ2-1
TGTGCCAGCAGTTACTCGAGAGGGGTGGACACCGGGGAGCTGTTTTTT CASSYSRGVDTGELFF 16 TRBV6-6 - - TRBJ2-2
TGTGCCAGCAGCTTAGACGTGTGGGACCGTGGAGAGACCCAGTACTTC CASSLDVWDRGETQYF 16 TRBV7-6 few - TRBJ2-5
TGCAGTGCTAGATCCGCTAGGGGACTAATTTTTGGTGTGCAGTACTTC CSARSARGLIFGVQYF 16 TRBV20-1 - TRBD2 TRBJ2-5
TGTGCCAGCAGTAAGGACAGGGTGGGGGTCTACGAGCAGTACTTC CASSKDRVGVYEQYF 15 TRBV6-6 few TRBD1 TRBJ2-7
TGTGCTAGCAGCCGGGACGGGGGAGGCTACGAGCAGTACTTC CASSRDGGGYEQYF 14 TRBV7-7 few - TRBJ2-7
TGTGCCAGCAGTTACTGGACTAGCGGGGAATTTGCCGGCAATGAGCAGTTCTTC CASSYWTSGEFAGNEQFF 18 TRBV6-2/TRBV6-3 few TRBD2 TRBJ2-1
TGCGCCAGCAGCCCCGGTTATATCACAGATACGCAGTATTTT CASSPGYITDTQYF 14 TRBV5-1 - - TRBJ2-3
TGTGCCAGCAGGTTTCAGACGAGGGGGAGGGATGCTTTCTTT CASRFQTRGRDAFF 14 TRBV6-5 - - TRBJ1-1
TGCGCCAGCAGCCAAGGGACTACCTACAATGAGCAGTTCTTC CASSQGTTYNEQFF 14 TRBV4-3 - - TRBJ2-1
TGTGCCAGCACCCCGGCCGGAGGGTTTCAGCCCCAGCATTTT CASTPAGGFQPQHF 14 TRBV12-3/TRBV12-4 few - TRBJ1-5
TGCAGTGCTCCTTTACTTAGCACAGATACGCAGTATTTT CSAPLLSTDTQYF 13 TRBV20-1 - - TRBJ2-3
TGTGCCAGCACCTTTCGGGGGGGCGCCCTCTACAATGAGCAGTTCTTC CASTFRGGALYNEQFF 16 TRBV28 - TRBD2 TRBJ2-1
TGTGCCAGCAGTTTACGGGGGTCTCATCAGCCCCAGCATTTT CASSLRGSHQPQHF 14 TRBV12-3/TRBV12-4 - - TRBJ1-5
TGCGCCAGCAGCCCCCTCAGCGGGGGGGGGTCCTACAATGAGCAGTTCTTC CASSPLSGGGSYNEQFF 17 TRBV4-3 few TRBD2 TRBJ2-1
TGCAGTGCTATGGGAGGGACAGCTCTCCACGAGCAGTACTTC CSAMGGTALHEQYF 14 TRBV20-1 few - TRBJ2-7
TGTGCCAGCAGTAACGGGGCCAGCCTTCGGGGGCAGTACTTC CASSNGASLRGQYF 14 TRBV12-3/TRBV12-4 - - TRBJ2-5